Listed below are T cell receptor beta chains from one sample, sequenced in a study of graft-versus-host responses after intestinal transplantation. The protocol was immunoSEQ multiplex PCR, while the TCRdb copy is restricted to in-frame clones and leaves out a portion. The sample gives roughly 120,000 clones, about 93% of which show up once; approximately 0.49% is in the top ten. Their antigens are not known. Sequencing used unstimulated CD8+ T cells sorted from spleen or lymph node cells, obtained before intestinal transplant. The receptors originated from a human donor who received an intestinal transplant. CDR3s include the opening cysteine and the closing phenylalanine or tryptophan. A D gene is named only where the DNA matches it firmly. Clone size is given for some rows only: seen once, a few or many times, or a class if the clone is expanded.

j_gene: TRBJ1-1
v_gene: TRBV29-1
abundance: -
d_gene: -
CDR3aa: CSVDQGAEAFF
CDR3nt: TGCAGCGTTGATCAGGGTGCTGAAGCTTTCTTT

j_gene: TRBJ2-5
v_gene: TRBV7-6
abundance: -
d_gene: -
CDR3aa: CASSSIERNQYF
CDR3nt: TGTGCCAGCAGCTCTATTGAGCGAAACCAGTACTTC

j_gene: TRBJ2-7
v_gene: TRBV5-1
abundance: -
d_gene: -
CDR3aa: CASSLFSGTYEQYF
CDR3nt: TGCGCCAGCAGCTTGTTTAGCGGCACCTACGAGCAGTACTTC

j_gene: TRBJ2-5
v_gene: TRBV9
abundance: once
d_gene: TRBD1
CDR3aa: CASSVGTGALETQYF
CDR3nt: TGTGCCAGCAGCGTCGGGACAGGGGCGTTGGAGACCCAGTACTTC

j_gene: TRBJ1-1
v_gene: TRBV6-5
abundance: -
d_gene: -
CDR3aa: CASSYSSGGEAFF
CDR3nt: TGTGCCAGCAGTTACTCTTCCGGGGGTGAAGCTTTCTTT

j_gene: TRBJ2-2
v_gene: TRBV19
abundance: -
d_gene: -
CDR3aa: CASFEGGAGELFF
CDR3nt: TGTGCCAGTTTTGAGGGGGGTGCCGGGGAGCTGTTTTTT

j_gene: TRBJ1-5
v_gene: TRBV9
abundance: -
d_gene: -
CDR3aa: CASSEGSNQPQHF
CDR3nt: TGTGCCAGCAGCGAGGGGAGCAATCAGCCCCAGCATTTT

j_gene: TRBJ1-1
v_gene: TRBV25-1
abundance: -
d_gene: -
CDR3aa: CASLLGRREAFF
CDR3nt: TGTGCCAGCCTTTTGGGGCGGAGAGAAGCTTTCTTT

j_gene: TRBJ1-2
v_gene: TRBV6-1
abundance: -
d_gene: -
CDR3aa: CASSQGRGGNGYTF
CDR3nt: TGTGCCAGCAGTCAGGGTCGAGGAGGAAATGGCTACACCTTC

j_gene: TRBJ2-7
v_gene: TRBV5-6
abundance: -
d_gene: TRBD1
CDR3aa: CASSFGTGTYEQYF
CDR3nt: TGTGCCAGCAGCTTCGGGACAGGCACCTACGAGCAGTACTTC

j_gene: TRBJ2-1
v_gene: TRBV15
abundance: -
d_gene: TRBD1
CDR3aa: CATGDRMDEQFF
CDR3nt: TGTGCCACGGGGGACAGGATGGATGAGCAGTTCTTC

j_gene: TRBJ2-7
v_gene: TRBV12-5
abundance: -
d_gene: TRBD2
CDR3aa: CASGQSSGLYEQYF
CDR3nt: TGTGCTAGTGGCCAATCTAGCGGGCTCTACGAGCAGTACTTC

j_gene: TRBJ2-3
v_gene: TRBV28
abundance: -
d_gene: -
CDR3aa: CASSLKDTDTQYF
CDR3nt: TGTGCCAGCAGTTTGAAGGACACAGATACGCAGTATTTT

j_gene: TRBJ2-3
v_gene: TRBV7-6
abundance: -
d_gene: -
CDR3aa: CASSLDLGSTDTQYF
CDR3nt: TGTGCCAGCAGCTTAGATCTAGGAAGCACAGATACGCAGTATTTT

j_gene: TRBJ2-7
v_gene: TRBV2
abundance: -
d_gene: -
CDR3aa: CASRGDLYEQYF
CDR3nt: TGTGCCAGCAGGGGAGACCTGTACGAGCAGTACTTC

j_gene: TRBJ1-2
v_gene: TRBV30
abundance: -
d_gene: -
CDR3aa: CAWTPDYMGYGYTF
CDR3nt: TGTGCCTGGACCCCCGACTACATGGGCTATGGCTACACCTTC

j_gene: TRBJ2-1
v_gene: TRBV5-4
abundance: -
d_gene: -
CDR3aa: CASSLGASSYNEQFF
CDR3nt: TGTGCCAGCAGCTTGGGAGCTAGTAGCTACAATGAGCAGTTCTTC

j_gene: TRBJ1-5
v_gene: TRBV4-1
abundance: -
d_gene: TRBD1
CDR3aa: CASSQEWDSSNQPQHF
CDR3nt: TGCGCCAGCAGCCAAGAGTGGGACAGTAGCAATCAGCCCCAGCATTTT

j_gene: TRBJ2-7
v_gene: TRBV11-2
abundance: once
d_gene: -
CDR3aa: CASSLGTVYEQYF
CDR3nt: TGTGCCAGCAGCTTAGGGACAGTTTACGAGCAGTACTTC

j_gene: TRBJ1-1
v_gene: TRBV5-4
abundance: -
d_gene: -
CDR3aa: CASSSDSPSKAFF
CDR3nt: TGTGCCAGCAGCTCGGACAGCCCATCGAAAGCTTTCTTT

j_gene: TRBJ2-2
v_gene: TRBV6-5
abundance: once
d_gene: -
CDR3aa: CASSYPSGELFF
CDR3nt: TGTGCCAGCAGTTACCCCTCCGGGGAGCTGTTTTTT

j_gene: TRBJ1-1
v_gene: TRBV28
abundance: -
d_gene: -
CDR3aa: CASSFRPGGTEAFF
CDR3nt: TGTGCCAGCAGTTTCCGGCCGGGGGGCACTGAAGCTTTCTTT

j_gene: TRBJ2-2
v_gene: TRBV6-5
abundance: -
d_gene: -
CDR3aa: CASSYSQNTGELFF
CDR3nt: TGTGCCAGCAGTTACTCACAGAACACCGGGGAGCTGTTTTTT

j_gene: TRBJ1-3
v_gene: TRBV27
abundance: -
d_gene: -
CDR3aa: CATRPPGGNTIYF
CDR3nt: TGTGCCACCCGACCCCCAGGTGGAAACACCATATATTTT

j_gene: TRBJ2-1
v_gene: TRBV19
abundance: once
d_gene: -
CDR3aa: CATEVGGLYNEQFF
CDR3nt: TGTGCCACCGAGGTAGGAGGGCTTTACAATGAGCAGTTCTTC

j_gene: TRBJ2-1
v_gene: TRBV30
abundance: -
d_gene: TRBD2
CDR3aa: CAWSGTSGTSPYNEQFF
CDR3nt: TGTGCCTGGTCCGGGACTAGCGGGACCTCTCCCTACAATGAGCAGTTCTTC

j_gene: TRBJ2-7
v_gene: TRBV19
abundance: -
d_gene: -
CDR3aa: CASRTRGSYEQYF
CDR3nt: TGTGCCAGTCGTACGAGGGGCTCCTACGAGCAGTACTTC

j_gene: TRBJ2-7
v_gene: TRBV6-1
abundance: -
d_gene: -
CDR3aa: CASSGRDEQYF
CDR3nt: TGTGCCAGCAGCGGTAGGGACGAGCAGTACTTC

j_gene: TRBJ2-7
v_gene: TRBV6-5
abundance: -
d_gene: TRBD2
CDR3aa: CASSYSIAGGGEQYF
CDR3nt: TGTGCCAGCAGTTACTCGATAGCGGGAGGAGGCGAGCAGTACTTC

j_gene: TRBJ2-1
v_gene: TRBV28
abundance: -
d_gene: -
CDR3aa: CASSTPSIRVGNEQFF
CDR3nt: TGTGCCAGCAGTACGCCTAGCATTCGGGTCGGCAATGAGCAGTTCTTC

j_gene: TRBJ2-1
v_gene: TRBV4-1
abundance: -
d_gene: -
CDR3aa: CASSTSYNEQFF
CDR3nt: TGCGCCAGCAGCACCTCCTACAATGAGCAGTTCTTC

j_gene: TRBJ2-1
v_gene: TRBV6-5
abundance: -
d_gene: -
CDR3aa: CASSYSREQFF
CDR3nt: TGTGCCAGCAGTTACTCTAGGGAGCAGTTCTTC

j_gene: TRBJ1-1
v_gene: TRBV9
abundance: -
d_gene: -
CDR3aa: CASSADSSMNTEAFF
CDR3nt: TGTGCCAGCAGCGCGGACAGTTCCATGAACACTGAAGCTTTCTTT

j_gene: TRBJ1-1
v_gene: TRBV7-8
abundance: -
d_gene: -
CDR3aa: CASSLAPNTEAFF
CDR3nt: TGTGCCAGCAGCTTAGCGCCGAACACTGAAGCTTTCTTT

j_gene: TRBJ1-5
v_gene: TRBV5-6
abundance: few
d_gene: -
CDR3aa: CASSSFGLGLRYQPQHF
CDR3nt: TGTGCCAGCAGCTCGTTCGGGCTCGGCCTTAGGTATCAGCCCCAGCATTTT

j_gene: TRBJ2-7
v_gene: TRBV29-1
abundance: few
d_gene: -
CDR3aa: CSVEGRGYEQYF
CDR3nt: TGCAGCGTTGAGGGCAGGGGCTACGAGCAGTACTTC

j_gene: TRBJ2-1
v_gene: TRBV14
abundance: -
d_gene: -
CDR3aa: CASTLKGFSINEQFF
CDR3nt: TGTGCCAGCACCCTCAAGGGATTTAGTATCAATGAGCAGTTCTTC

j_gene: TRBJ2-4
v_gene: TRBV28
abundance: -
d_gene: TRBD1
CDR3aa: CASSLMGTVKNIQYF
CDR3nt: TGTGCCAGCAGTTTGATGGGGACAGTCAAAAACATTCAGTACTTC

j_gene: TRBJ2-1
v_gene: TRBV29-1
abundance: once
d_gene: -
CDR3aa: CSVASGLDNEQFF
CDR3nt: TGCAGCGTTGCGAGCGGGTTAGACAATGAGCAGTTCTTC

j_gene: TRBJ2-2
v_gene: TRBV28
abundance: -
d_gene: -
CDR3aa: CASSLLGRNTGELFF
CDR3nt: TGTGCCAGCAGTTTGTTGGGGAGGAACACCGGGGAGCTGTTTTTT

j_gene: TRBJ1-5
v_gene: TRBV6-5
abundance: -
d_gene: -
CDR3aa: CASSNRVSQPQHF
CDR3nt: TGTGCCAGCAGTAACAGGGTATCGCAGCCCCAGCATTTT

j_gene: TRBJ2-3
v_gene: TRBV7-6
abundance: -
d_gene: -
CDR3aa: CASSLFGGADTQYF
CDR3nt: TGTGCTAGCAGCTTATTCGGGGGAGCAGATACGCAGTATTTT